This T cell receptor beta chain was identified in a study of post-analysis software for immune sequencing data. General study results and limits: Samples prepared in the same batch strongly co-clustered by F measure. Relative to controls, patients had about five TRBV segments at higher frequency, with TRBV5-6, TRBV5-1 and TRBV20-1 among these.

Ten or more counts support this clonotype. Its antigen is not identified. Germline CDR1 is SGHTA and CDR2 is FQGNSA. V gave up 5 bases and J gave up 0 bases; unmatched junction bases: 11. The CDR3 totals 18 residues. The TCR beta cDNA libraries contained unique molecular identifiers. TCRdb re-called the PCR reads with MiXCR, one entry per CDR3 protein. The table records roughly 200,000 distinct CDR3 sequences, approximately 28% of them present only once. The TCR comes from a girl younger than 18 with multiple sclerosis. The chain is built from TRBV7-2 and TRBJ2-1, with 9 positions matching TRBD2. The sample comprised blood. CDR3 loop: CASSPPGLAVSSYNEQFF. The CDR3 coding sequence is TGTGCCAGCAGCCCCCCGGGACTAGCCGTTAGCTCCTACAATGAGCAGTTCTTC.